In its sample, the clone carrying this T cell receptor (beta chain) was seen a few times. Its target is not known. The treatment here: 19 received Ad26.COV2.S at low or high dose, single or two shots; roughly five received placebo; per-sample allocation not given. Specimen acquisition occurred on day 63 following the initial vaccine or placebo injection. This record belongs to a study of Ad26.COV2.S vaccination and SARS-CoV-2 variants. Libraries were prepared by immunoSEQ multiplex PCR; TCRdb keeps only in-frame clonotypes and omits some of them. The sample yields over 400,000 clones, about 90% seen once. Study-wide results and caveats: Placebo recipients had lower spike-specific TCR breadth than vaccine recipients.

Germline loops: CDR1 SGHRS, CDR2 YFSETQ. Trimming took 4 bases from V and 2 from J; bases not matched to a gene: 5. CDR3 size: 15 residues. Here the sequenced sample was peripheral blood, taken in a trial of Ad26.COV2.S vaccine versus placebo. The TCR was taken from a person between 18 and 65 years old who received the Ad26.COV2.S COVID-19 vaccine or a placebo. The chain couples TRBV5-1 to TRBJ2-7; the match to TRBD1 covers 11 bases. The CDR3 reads CASSAPGQGAYEQYF. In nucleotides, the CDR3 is TGCGCCAGCAGCGCACCGGGACAGGGGGCCTACGAGCAGTACTTC. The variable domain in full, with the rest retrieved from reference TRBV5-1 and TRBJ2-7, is KAGVTQTPRYLIKTRGQQVTLSCSPISGHRSVSWYQQTPGQGLQFLFEYFSETQRNKGNFPGRFSGRQFSNSRSEMNVSTLELGDSALYLCASSAPGQGAYEQYFGPGTRLTVT.